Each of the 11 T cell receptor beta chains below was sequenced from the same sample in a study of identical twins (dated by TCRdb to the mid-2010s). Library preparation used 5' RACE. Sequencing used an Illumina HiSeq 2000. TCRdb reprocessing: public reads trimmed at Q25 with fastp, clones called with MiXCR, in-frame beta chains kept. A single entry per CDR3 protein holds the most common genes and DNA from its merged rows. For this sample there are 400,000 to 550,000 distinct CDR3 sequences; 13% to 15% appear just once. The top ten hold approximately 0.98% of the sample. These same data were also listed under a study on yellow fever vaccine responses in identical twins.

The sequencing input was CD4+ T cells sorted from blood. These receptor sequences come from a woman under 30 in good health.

The CDR3 DNA follows: TGTGCCAGCAGGGGGAAGGGGGGAGCTCTTTCTGGAAACACCATATATTTT. It specifies CASRGKGGALSGNTIYF. The J gene is TRBJ1-3, the V gene TRBV12-3 or TRBV12-4; D is possibly TRBD1 (6 bases). V dropped 6 bases and J dropped 1 base, with 19 bases sitting between them. The CDR3 covers 17 residues.

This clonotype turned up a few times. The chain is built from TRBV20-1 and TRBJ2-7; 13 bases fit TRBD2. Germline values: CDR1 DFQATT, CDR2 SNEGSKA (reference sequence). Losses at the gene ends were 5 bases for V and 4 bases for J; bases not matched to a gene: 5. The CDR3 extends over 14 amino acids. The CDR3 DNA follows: TGCAGTGCTGAACGACTAGCGGGAGGTTACGAGCAGTACTTC. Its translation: CSAERLAGGYEQYF.

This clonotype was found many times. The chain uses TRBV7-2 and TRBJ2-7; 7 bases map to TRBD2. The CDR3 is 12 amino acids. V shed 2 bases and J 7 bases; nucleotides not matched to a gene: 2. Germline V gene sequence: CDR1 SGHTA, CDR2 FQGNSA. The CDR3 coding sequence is TGTGCCAGCAGCTTAAACGGGAGGGAGCAGTACTTC. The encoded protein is CASSLNGREQYF.

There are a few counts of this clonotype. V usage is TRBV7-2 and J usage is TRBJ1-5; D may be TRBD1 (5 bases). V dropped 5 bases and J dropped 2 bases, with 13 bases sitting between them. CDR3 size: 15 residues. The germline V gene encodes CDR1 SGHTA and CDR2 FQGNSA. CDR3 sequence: CASSPPGGGNQPQHF. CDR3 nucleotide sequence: TGTGCCAGCAGCCCCCCTGGGGGGGGCAATCAGCCCCAGCATTTT.

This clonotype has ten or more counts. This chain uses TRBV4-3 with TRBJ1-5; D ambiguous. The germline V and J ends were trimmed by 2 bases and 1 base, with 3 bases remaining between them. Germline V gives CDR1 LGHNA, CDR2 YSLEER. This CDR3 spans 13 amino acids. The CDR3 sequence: CASSQQSNQPQHF. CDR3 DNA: TGCGCCAGCAGCCAACAAAGCAATCAGCCCCAGCATTTT.

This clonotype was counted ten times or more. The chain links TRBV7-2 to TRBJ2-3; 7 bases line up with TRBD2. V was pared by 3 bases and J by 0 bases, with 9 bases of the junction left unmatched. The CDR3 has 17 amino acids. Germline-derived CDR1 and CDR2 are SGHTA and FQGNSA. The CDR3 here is CASSFILAGFSTDTQYF. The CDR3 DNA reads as TGTGCCAGCAGCTTTATATTAGCGGGTTTTAGCACAGATACGCAGTATTTT.

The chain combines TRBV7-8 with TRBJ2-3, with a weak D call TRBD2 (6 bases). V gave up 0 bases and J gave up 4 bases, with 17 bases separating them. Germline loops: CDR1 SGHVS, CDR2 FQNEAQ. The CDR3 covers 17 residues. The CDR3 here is CASSLASTSSFPDTQYF. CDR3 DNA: TGTGCCAGCAGCTTAGCGTCGACTAGTAGTTTCCCAGATACGCAGTATTTT.

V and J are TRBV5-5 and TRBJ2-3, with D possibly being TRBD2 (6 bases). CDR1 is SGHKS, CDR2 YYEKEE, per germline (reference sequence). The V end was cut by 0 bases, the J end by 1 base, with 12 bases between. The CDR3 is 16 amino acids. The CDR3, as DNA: TGTGCCAGCAGCTTGGATTTAGGAGGGCGCACAGATACGCAGTATTTT. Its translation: CASSLDLGGRTDTQYF.

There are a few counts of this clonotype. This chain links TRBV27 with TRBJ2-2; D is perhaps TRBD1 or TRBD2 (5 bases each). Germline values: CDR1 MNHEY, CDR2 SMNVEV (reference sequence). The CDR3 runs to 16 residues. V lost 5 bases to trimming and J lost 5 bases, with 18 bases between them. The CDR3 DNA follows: TGTGCCAGCAGTCCCCCCTCGGGGCTCTTAACCGGGGAGCTGTTTTTT. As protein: CASSPPSGLLTGELFF.

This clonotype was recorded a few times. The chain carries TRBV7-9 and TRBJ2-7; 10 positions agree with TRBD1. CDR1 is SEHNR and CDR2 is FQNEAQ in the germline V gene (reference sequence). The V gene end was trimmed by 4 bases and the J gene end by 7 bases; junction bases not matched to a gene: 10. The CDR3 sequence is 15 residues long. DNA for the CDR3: TGTGCCAGCAGCTCTGAACCGGGACAGGGGCGGGAGCAGTACTTC. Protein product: CASSSEPGQGREQYF.

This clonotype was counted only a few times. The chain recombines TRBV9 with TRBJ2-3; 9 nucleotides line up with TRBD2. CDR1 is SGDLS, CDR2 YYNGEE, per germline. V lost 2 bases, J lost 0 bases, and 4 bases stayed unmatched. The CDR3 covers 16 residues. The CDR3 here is CASSVGLAQSTDTQYF. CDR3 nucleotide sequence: TGTGCCAGCAGCGTCGGACTAGCGCAGAGCACAGATACGCAGTATTTT.